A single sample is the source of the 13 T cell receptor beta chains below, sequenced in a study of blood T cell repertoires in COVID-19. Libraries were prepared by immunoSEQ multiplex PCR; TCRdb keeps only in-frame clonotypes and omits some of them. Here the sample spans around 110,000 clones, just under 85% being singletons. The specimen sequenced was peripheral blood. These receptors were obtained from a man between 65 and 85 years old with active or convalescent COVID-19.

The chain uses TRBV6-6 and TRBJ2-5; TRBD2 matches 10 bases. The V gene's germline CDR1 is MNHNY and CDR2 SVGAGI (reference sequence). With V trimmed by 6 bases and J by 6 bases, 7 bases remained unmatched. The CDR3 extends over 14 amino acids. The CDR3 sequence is CASSDSGGSKTQYF. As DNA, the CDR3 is TGTGCCAGCAGCGATAGCGGGGGGTCTAAGACCCAGTACTTC.

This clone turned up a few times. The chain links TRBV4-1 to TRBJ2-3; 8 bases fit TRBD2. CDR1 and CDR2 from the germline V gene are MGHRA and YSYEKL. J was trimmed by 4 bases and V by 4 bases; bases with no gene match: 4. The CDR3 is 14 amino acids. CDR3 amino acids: CASSPGGAPDTQYF. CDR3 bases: TGCGCCAGCAGCCCCGGGGGGGCTCCAGATACGCAGTATTTT.

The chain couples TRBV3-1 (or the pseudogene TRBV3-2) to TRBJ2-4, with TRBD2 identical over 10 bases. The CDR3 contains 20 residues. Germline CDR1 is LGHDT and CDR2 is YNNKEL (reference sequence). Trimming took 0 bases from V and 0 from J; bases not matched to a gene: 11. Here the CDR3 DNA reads TGTGCCAGCAGCCAAGAAGGGTTAGCGGGGGGCCCCCTAGCCAAAAACATTCAGTACTTC. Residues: CASSQEGLAGGPLAKNIQYF.

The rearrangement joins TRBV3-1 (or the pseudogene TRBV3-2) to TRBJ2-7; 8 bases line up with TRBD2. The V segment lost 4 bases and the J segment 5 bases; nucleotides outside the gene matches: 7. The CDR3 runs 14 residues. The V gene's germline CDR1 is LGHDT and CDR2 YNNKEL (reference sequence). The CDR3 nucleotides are TGTGCCAGCAGCCTGGGAGCGGGAGTAAACGAGCAGTACTTC. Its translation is CASSLGAGVNEQYF.

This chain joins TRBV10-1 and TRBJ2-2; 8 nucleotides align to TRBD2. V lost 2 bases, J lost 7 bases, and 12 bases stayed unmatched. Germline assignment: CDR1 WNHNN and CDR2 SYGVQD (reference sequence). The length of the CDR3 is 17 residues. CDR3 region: CASSERGSGSSDGELFF. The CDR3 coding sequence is TGCGCCAGCAGTGAGAGGGGGAGCGGGAGTTCCGACGGGGAGCTGTTTTTT.

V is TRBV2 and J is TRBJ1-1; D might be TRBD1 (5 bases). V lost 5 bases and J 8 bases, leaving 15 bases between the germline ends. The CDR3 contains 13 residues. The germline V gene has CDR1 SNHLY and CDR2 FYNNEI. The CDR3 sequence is CASSPDRPNEAFF. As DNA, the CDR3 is TGTGCCAGCAGTCCCGACAGACCGAACGAAGCTTTCTTT.

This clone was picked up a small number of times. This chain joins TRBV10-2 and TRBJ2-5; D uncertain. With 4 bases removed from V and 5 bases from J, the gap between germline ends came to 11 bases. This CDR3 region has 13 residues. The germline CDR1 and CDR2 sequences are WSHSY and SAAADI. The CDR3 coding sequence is TGCGCCAGCAGTGTTGGCCATATGGAGACCCAGTACTTC. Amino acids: CASSVGHMETQYF.

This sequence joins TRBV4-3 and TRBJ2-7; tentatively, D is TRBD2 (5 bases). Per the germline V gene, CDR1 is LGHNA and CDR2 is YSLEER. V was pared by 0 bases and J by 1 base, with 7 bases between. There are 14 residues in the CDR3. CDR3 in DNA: TGCGCCAGCAGCCAAGATGAGGGTTCCTACGAGCAGTACTTC. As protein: CASSQDEGSYEQYF.

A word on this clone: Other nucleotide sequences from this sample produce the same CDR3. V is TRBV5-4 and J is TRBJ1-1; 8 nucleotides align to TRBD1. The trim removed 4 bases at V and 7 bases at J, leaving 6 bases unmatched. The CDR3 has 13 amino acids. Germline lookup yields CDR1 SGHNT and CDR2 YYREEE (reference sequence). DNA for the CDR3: TGTGCCAGCAGCCTAACAGGGGGGGTTGAAGCTTTCTTT. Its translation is CASSLTGGVEAFF.

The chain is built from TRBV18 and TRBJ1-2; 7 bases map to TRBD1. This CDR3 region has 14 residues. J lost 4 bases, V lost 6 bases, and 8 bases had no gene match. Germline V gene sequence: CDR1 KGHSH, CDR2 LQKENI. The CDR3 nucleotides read TGTGCCAGCTCGCTGACAGGGATGACCTATGGCTACACCTTC. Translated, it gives CASSLTGMTYGYTF.

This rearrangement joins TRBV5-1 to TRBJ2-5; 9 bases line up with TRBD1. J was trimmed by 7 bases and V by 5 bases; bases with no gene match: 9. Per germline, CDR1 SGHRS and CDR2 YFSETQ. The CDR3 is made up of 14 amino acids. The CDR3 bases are TGCGCCAGCAGAACCGACACAGGGGGCTCGACCCAGTACTTC. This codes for CASRTDTGGSTQYF. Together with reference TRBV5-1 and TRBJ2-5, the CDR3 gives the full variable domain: KAGVTQTPRYLIKTRGQQVTLSCSPISGHRSVSWYQQTPGQGLQFLFEYFSETQRNKGNFPGRFSGRQFSNSRSEMNVSTLELGDSALYLCASRTDTGGSTQYFGPGTRLLVL.

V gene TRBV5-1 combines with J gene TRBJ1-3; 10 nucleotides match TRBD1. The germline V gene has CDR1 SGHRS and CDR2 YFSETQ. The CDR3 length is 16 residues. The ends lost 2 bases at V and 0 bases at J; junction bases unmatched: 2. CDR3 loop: CASSLGQGDSGNTIYF. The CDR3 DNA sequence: TGCGCCAGCAGCTTAGGACAGGGGGACTCTGGAAACACCATATATTTT.

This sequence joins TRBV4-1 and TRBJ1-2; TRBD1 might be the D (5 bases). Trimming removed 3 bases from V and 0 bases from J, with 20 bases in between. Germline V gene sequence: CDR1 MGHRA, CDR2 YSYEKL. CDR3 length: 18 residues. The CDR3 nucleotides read TGCGCCAGCAGCCACGATCCCAGGGATGGGAGGGCTAACTATGGCTACACCTTC. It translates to CASSHDPRDGRANYGYTF.